The present T cell receptor beta chain was sequenced within a study of blood T cell repertoires in COVID-19. The overall study: The United States, Italy and Spain supplied acute and convalescent COVID-19 samples. PBMCs, B-cell-depleted T cells, or T cells were the source of the cDNA or gDNA that made up the material.

CDR3 size: 14 residues. Trimming stripped 4 bases from V and 8 bases from J, with 17 bases between. Germline values: CDR1 MGHRA, CDR2 YSYEKL. Participant-given clinical history determined each cohort assignment. Clones were read by immunoSEQ multiplex PCR, and TCRdb kept only the in-frame ones, dropping some. The sample carries 250,000 or so clones, 87% recorded once. The sample comprised PBMCs or T cells enriched from blood (not recorded which). The source is a woman in her twenties or thirties with acute COVID-19. The chain combines TRBV4-1 with TRBJ1-2, with D perhaps matching TRBD1 (5 bases). The CDR3 bases are TGCGCCAGCAGCCCTTCGACAGCCTCTTCGGGCTACACCTTC. It is translated as CASSPSTASSGYTF.